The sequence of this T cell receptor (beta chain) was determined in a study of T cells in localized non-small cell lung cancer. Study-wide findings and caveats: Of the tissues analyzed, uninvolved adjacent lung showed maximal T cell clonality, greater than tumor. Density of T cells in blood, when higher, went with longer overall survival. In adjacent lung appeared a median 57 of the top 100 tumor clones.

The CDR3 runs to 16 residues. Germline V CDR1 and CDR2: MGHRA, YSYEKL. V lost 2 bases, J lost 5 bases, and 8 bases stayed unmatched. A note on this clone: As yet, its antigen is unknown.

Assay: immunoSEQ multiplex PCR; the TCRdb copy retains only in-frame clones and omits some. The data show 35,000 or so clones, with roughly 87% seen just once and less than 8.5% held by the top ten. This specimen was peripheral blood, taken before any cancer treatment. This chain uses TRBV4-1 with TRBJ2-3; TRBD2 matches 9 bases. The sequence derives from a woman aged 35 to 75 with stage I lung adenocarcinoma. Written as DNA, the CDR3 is TGCGCCAGCAGCCAAAGGGAAGGACTAGCGCGAGATACGCAGTATTTT. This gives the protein CASSQREGLARDTQYF.